The 13 T cell receptor beta chains below were found in one sample sequenced in a study of STAT3 mutations in large granular lymphocyte leukemia (dated by TCRdb to about 2019). Libraries were constructed by the immunoSEQ multiplex PCR assay. TCRdb's version of the immuneACCESS table is confined to in-frame rearrangements and falls short of the full clone set. An unresolved V gene accounts for under half of the shortfall where checked; the remainder is of unknown origin. This sample is represented by fewer than 6,000 clones; nearly 90% of them were singletons. The ten largest clones capture roughly 18% of the sample. Study-wide conclusions, independent of this receptor: At least one immunodominant TCRbeta clonotype was present in every T-LGLL patient, and multiple immunodominant subclonotypes appeared in about half of the T-LGLL patients.

The antigens of these receptors remain unknown. The sequenced sample consisted of PBMCs. The receptors originated from a human donor with T large granular lymphocyte leukemia. Some clones in this sample may be carry-over from other donors' samples.

This sequence joins TRBV7-6 and TRBJ2-1, with 7 bases matching TRBD1. With 5 bases clipped from V and 7 bases from J, the junction kept 5 bases outside the gene matches. The CDR3 consists of 13 residues. Germline CDR1 reads SGHVS; CDR2 reads FNYEAQ. CDR3 nucleotide sequence: TGTGCCAGCAGCCTAGGACAGGTAAATGAGCAGTTCTTC. It translates to CASSLGQVNEQFF.

This clone has a single count. The chain employs TRBV29-1 and TRBJ2-7, with 8 bases lining up with TRBD1. V lost 4 bases, J lost 2 bases, and 7 bases stayed unmatched. The CDR3 covers 14 residues. Germline CDR1 is SQVTM and CDR2 is ANQGSEA. This CDR3 reads CSVVRGQGPYEQYF. In DNA form, the CDR3 reads TGCAGCGTTGTCCGAGGACAGGGTCCCTACGAGCAGTACTTC.

The chain has TRBV6-1 and TRBJ1-2, with unresolved D. Germline CDR1 MNHNS, CDR2 SASEGT. V was clipped by 3 bases and J by 7 bases, with 15 bases between them. The CDR3 is 14 amino acids. DNA for the CDR3: TGTGCCAGCAGTGAGCCTAGGCAGATCGCTGGCTACACCTTC. It codes for CASSEPRQIAGYTF.

This clone appeared once. V and J are TRBV4-1 and TRBJ2-3; D perhaps matches TRBD2 (5 bases). The length of the CDR3 is 14 residues. The ends were cut back, 2 bases at V and 4 bases at J, with 10 bases in the middle. Germline V CDR1 and CDR2: MGHRA, YSYEKL. The CDR3 sequence is CASSQTGLSDTQYF. The CDR3 nucleotides read TGCGCCAGCAGCCAAACGGGGTTGTCAGATACGCAGTATTTT.

This clone was counted only a few times. The chain joins TRBV2 to TRBJ2-7; the D is unclear. Trimming cost V 6 bases and J 2 bases, with 8 bases left between them. This CDR3 has 12 residues. CDR1 SNHLY and CDR2 FYNNEI come from the germline V gene. The CDR3 nucleotides are TGTGCCAGCAGGCGAGATACCTACGAGCAGTACTTC. It is translated as CASRRDTYEQYF. The full variable domain, in which reference TRBV2 and TRBJ2-7 provide the parts outside the CDR3, is EPEVTQTPSHQVTQMGQEVILRCVPISNHLYFYWYRQILGQKVEFLVSFYNNEISEKSEIFDDQFSVERPDGSNFTLKIRSTKLEDSAMYFCASRRDTYEQYFGPGTRLTVT.

The V call is TRBV18, the J call TRBJ1-1; TRBD1 matches at 8 bases. The V gene end was trimmed by 4 bases and the J gene end by 8 bases; junction bases not matched to a gene: 15. CDR1 and CDR2 from the germline V gene are KGHSH and LQKENI. CDR3 size: 16 residues. The CDR3 DNA is TGTGCCAGCTCACAAAACCAGGGGGCGGGGGTCCCCGAAGCTTTCTTT. This sequence encodes CASSQNQGAGVPEAFF. Together with reference TRBV18 and TRBJ1-1, the CDR3 gives the full variable domain: NAGVMQNPRHLVRRRGQEARLRCSPMKGHSHVYWYRQLPEEGLKFMVYLQKENIIDESGMPKERFSAEFPKEGPSILRIQQVVRGDSAAYFCASSQNQGAGVPEAFFGQGTRLTVV.

The chain carries TRBV7-8 and TRBJ2-3; D is uncertain. The CDR3 is made up of 16 amino acids. CDR1 is SGHVS, CDR2 FQNEAQ, per germline. V shed 1 base and J shed 2 bases, with 13 bases lying between them. The CDR3 nucleotides are TGTGCCAGCAGCTTAGTTGGAGTTCGCCTCACAGATACGCAGTATTTT. Protein sequence: CASSLVGVRLTDTQYF. The whole variable domain, remainder taken from reference TRBV7-8 and TRBJ2-3, is GAGVSQSPRYKVAKRGQDVALRCDPISGHVSLFWYQQALGQGPEFLTYFQNEAQLDKSGLPSDRFFAERPEGSVSTLKIQRTQQEDSAVYLCASSLVGVRLTDTQYFGPGTRLTVL.

The J gene is TRBJ2-7, the V gene TRBV5-1; D is ambiguous. Germline V gives CDR1 SGHRS, CDR2 YFSETQ. The CDR3 consists of 14 residues. Trimming shortened V by 0 bases and J by 0 bases, and 7 bases separated the two germline ends. The CDR3 sequence: CASSLEASSYEQYV. CDR3 coding DNA: TGCGCCAGCAGCTTGGAGGCCAGCTCCTACGAGCAGTACGTC.

The rearrangement uses TRBV4-3 and TRBJ2-3; D might be TRBD2 (5 bases). The CDR3 has 16 residues. The V end lost 4 bases, the J end lost 0 bases, and 14 bases lay between the germline ends. The V gene's germline CDR1 is LGHNA and CDR2 YSLEER. The CDR3 sequence is CASSRSSGPSTDTQYF. As DNA, the CDR3 is TGCGCCAGCAGCCGGTCCAGCGGACCTAGCACAGATACGCAGTATTTT.

The J gene is TRBJ2-7, the V gene TRBV18; 8 bases fit TRBD2. J lost 4 bases, V lost 3 bases, and 14 bases had no gene match. Germline V gives CDR1 KGHSH, CDR2 LQKENI. This CDR3 spans 17 amino acids. The CDR3 sequence: CASSPGWPGGAPYEQYF. The CDR3 nucleotides read TGTGCCAGCTCACCCGGTTGGCCGGGAGGGGCCCCTTACGAGCAGTACTTC.

The chain recombines TRBV19 with TRBJ2-3; the D is unclear. The germline V and J ends were trimmed by 0 bases and 0 bases, with 7 bases remaining between them. The CDR3 has 15 residues. Germline lookup yields CDR1 LNHDA and CDR2 SQIVND (reference sequence). CDR3 nucleotide sequence: TGTGCCAGTAGTATAGATTCCCAGAGCACAGATACGCAGTATTTT. The encoded protein is CASSIDSQSTDTQYF.

The chain employs TRBV12-5 and TRBJ2-3; a weak D match, TRBD2 (6 bases). Germline assignment: CDR1 LGHNT and CDR2 FRNRAP. This CDR3 contains 13 residues. The V end was cut by 6 bases, the J end by 10 bases, with 17 bases between. CDR3 bases: TGTGCTAGTGGGCCCACTGGCGGGGCGGCGCAGTATTTT. Protein sequence: CASGPTGGAAQYF.

The chain joins TRBV14 to TRBJ2-7; D not certain. Germline lookup yields CDR1 SGHDN and CDR2 FVKESK. V lost 1 base and J lost 4, with 5 bases in between. The CDR3 consists of 12 residues. CDR3 residues: CASSQVSYEQYF. CDR3 coding DNA: TGTGCCAGCAGCCAAGTATCTTACGAGCAGTACTTC.